The 22 T cell receptor beta chains presented below share a single source sample, sequenced in a study of T cells in Graves' hyperthyroidism and ophthalmopathy. Using RNA transcripts as the source, TCR beta CDR3 regions were amplified. HTBI primers were used for first-round RT-PCR of the TCR CDR3. TCRdb fed the multiplex PCR reads into MiXCR, producing one record per CDR3 protein. This sample carries more than 350,000 distinct CDR3 sequences, 14% to 15% of them seen once, and the ten largest clones take about 33%. The sequenced sample consisted of blood. These receptors were taken from a woman in her thirties with Graves' hyperthyroidism.

This clonotype appeared many times. The chain links TRBV5-1 to TRBJ1-1, with D maybe TRBD1 (6 bases). CDR3 length equals 14 residues. Germline values: CDR1 SGHRS, CDR2 YFSETQ. The V end was cut by 0 bases, the J end by 3 bases, with 9 bases between. CDR3 residues: CASSLGGADTEAFF. CDR3 DNA: TGCGCCAGCAGCTTGGGGGGGGCGGACACTGAAGCTTTCTTT.

The V and J genes are TRBV7-3 and TRBJ2-1; 8 nucleotides agree with TRBD2. The CDR3 has 16 residues. Per the germline V gene, CDR1 is SGHTA and CDR2 is FQGTGA. V was pared by 2 bases and J by 5 bases, with 8 bases of the junction left unmatched. CDR3 nucleotides: TGTGCCAGCAGCTTACGGGGGGGGGAGTACAACAATGAGCAGTTCTTC. Protein sequence: CASSLRGGEYNNEQFF.

This chain joins TRBV15 and TRBJ2-1, with D perhaps TRBD2 (6 bases). The ends were cut back, 4 bases at V and 2 bases at J, with 18 bases in the middle. This CDR3 region has 17 residues. Germline V gene lookup returns CDR1 LNHNV and CDR2 YYDKDF (reference sequence). CDR3 in amino acids: CATSTGLAVEAYNEQFF. CDR3 DNA: TGTGCCACCAGCACAGGATTAGCGGTAGAGGCCTACAATGAGCAGTTCTTC.

J is TRBJ2-2 and V is TRBV9; D uncertain. Germline loops: CDR1 SGDLS, CDR2 YYNGEE. V was cut by 4 bases and J by 1 base, with 11 bases left in between. The CDR3 consists of 15 residues. The CDR3 loop is CASSRFIQNTGELFF. In nucleotides, the CDR3 is TGTGCCAGCAGCCGTTTCATACAGAACACCGGGGAGCTGTTTTTT.

This clonotype was found many times. V and J are TRBV20-1 and TRBJ1-2; D remains ambiguous. In germline, CDR1 is DFQATT, CDR2 SNEGSKA (reference sequence). The CDR3 totals 15 residues. Trimming cost V 3 bases and J 4 bases, with 18 bases left between them. CDR3 nucleotides: TGCAGTGCTAGGGGCGGACTGCCTAGGTCCTATGGCTACACCTTC. Translated, it gives CSARGGLPRSYGYTF.

This clonotype has at least ten counts. The chain joins TRBV6-6 to TRBJ2-3; tentative D call: TRBD2 (5 bases). Trimming cost V 0 bases and J 0 bases, with 13 bases left between them. The CDR3 has 17 amino acids. The germline gives CDR1 MNHNY, CDR2 SVGAGI (reference sequence). CDR3 in DNA: TGTGCCAGCAGTTACTCGGGGAGTCCCTCTAGCACAGATACGCAGTATTTT. Protein sequence: CASSYSGSPSSTDTQYF.

This clonotype was seen more than once but under ten times. The V gene is TRBV6-2 or TRBV6-3, the J gene TRBJ1-1; D uncertain. Germline-derived CDR1 and CDR2 are MNHEY and SVGEGT. This CDR3 region has 14 residues. The V end lost 5 bases, the J end lost 4 bases, and 14 bases lay between the germline ends. The CDR3 reads CASSPLLRGTEAFF. The CDR3 bases are TGTGCCAGCAGTCCCCTTCTGCGGGGCACTGAAGCTTTCTTT.

This clonotype was seen a handful of times. The rearrangement uses TRBV14 and TRBJ1-6; the D is unclear. V gave up 3 bases and J gave up 9 bases, with 12 bases separating them. The length of the CDR3 is 14 residues. Germline CDR1 and CDR2: SGHDN and FVKESK. The CDR3 loop is CASSHGGLVSPLHF. The CDR3 DNA reads TGTGCCAGCAGCCACGGAGGGTTGGTTTCACCCCTCCACTTT.

There are many counts of this clonotype. This sequence joins TRBV5-1 and TRBJ2-3, with 12 bases identical to TRBD2. The CDR3 sequence is 20 residues long. Germline values: CDR1 SGHRS, CDR2 YFSETQ. With V trimmed by 3 bases and J by 0 bases, 14 bases remained unmatched. The chain's CDR3 is CASSSRAGLAGSTSTDTQYF. CDR3 coding DNA: TGCGCCAGCAGCTCCCGAGCCGGACTAGCGGGATCTACTAGCACAGATACGCAGTATTTT.

A word on this clonotype: Being one base from a much bigger clone, this may be a read error. V usage is TRBV27 and J usage is TRBJ2-2; D assignment may be TRBD1 or TRBD2 (5 bases each). The germline gives CDR1 MNHEY, CDR2 SMNVEV (reference sequence). V was pared by 7 bases and J by 1 base, with 13 bases between. This CDR3 is 15 amino acids long. CDR3 sequence reads: CASNRGAKNTGELFF. The CDR3 region has the DNA TGTGCCAGCAACCGAGGGGCGAAGAACACCGGGGAGCTGTTTTTT.

This clonotype was seen many times. This rearrangement joins TRBV18 to TRBJ2-7; possibly TRBD2 for D (6 bases). The CDR3 loop spans 14 amino acids. Germline V gene lookup returns CDR1 KGHSH and CDR2 LQKENI. V was pared by 5 bases and J by 5 bases, with 16 bases between. CDR3 region: CASSVGGQANEQYF. The CDR3 DNA is TGTGCCAGCTCAGTAGGAGGGCAGGCTAACGAGCAGTACTTC.

The chain recombines TRBV7-9 with TRBJ2-1; 9 nucleotides match TRBD2. V lost 6 bases and J lost 5; bases outside the gene matches: 20. Germline V gene sequence: CDR1 SEHNR, CDR2 FQNEAQ (reference sequence). This CDR3 has 19 residues. The CDR3, as DNA: TGTGCCAGCAGTTTAAATCTAGGAAATAGCGGGAGAGTGAACAATGAGCAGTTCTTC. This gives the protein CASSLNLGNSGRVNNEQFF.

This clonotype was picked up a small number of times. The chain combines TRBV6-1 with TRBJ2-7; a weak D match, TRBD1 (6 bases). Germline CDR1 and CDR2: MNHNS and SASEGT. The CDR3 has 18 residues. Deletions cut 5 bases from V and 0 bases from J, with 23 bases between. The CDR3 loop reads CASSLNPKNRVNSYEQYF. CDR3 coding DNA: TGTGCCAGCAGTCTCAATCCCAAAAACAGGGTAAACTCCTACGAGCAGTACTTC.

V is TRBV7-6 and J is TRBJ2-2; 11 bases match TRBD2. The CDR3 covers 19 residues. Losses at the gene ends were 2 bases for V and 4 bases for J; bases not matched to a gene: 12. Germline V gene lookup returns CDR1 SGHVS and CDR2 FNYEAQ. DNA for the CDR3: TGTGCCAGCAGCTTATTCAGTCTAGCGGGAGGCGACCCCACCGGGGAGCTGTTTTTT. Protein product: CASSLFSLAGGDPTGELFF.

The sample holds a few counts of this clonotype. The chain uses TRBV20-1 and TRBJ2-2; the D is unclear. The V gene lost 3 bases and the J gene lost 0 bases, with 5 bases spanning the gap. Per germline, CDR1 DFQATT and CDR2 SNEGSKA (reference sequence). The CDR3 covers 13 residues. CDR3 region: CSASVANTGELFF. In DNA form, the CDR3 reads TGCAGTGCTAGTGTCGCGAACACCGGGGAGCTGTTTTTT.

In its sample, this clonotype was seen many times. The CDR3 bases are TGTGCCAGCAGTTGGGACAGGGGTTTGGAGACCCAGTACTTC. Translated, it gives CASSWDRGLETQYF. The chain couples TRBV27 to TRBJ2-5; 10 positions agree with TRBD1. J gave up 5 bases and V 4 bases, and 4 bases lay outside the gene matches. Germline V gene sequence: CDR1 MNHEY, CDR2 SMNVEV (reference sequence). CDR3 size: 14 residues.

This clonotype was seen a few times. The chain is built from TRBV30 and TRBJ1-6; 8 nucleotides line up with TRBD1. V dropped 7 bases and J dropped 8; count of bases not matched to a gene: 16. CDR3 length: 16 residues. From germline, CDR1 is GTSNPN and CDR2 SVGIG (reference sequence). The CDR3 protein is CASRDRWTGRDSPLHF. The CDR3 coding sequence is TGTGCCTCACGGGACAGATGGACAGGGAGGGATTCACCCCTCCACTTT.

The table lists this clonotype with many counts. CDR3 nucleotides: TGTGCCAGCTCACGCGAGGGACTTAGCATTCAGTACTTC. Its translation is CASSREGLSIQYF. The chain couples TRBV18 to TRBJ2-4; D is possibly TRBD2 (6 bases). Germline V gives CDR1 KGHSH, CDR2 LQKENI. Trimming cost V 4 bases and J 9 bases, with 13 bases left between them. The CDR3 sequence is 13 residues long.

This clonotype came up a few times. The chain joins TRBV11-1 to TRBJ1-2; 7 bases fit TRBD1. The V gene end was trimmed by 5 bases and the J gene end by 4 bases; junction bases not matched to a gene: 10. CDR3 size: 15 residues. CDR1 is SGHAT, CDR2 FQDESV, per germline (reference sequence). CDR3 residues: CASSGLPGQRYGYTF. The CDR3 DNA is TGTGCCAGCAGCGGACTCCCGGGACAGCGCTATGGCTACACCTTC.

The chain is built from TRBV3-1 and TRBJ1-2, with D unclear. The CDR3 runs to 13 residues. V lost 2 bases, J lost 4 bases, and 8 bases lay in between. Germline V gene data show CDR1 as LGHDT and CDR2 as YNNKEL (reference sequence). The CDR3 bases are TGTGCCAGCAGCCAAACGGTCTTCTATGGCTACACCTTC. Protein: CASSQTVFYGYTF.

This clonotype was seen at least ten times. This rearrangement joins TRBV12-3 or TRBV12-4 to TRBJ1-2; D is unresolved. Trimming removed 3 bases from V and 1 base from J, with 6 bases in between. The CDR3 is made up of 13 amino acids. This CDR3 is CASSLTDNYGYTF. In DNA, the CDR3 is TGTGCCAGCAGTTTGACTGATAACTATGGCTACACCTTC.

This clonotype was counted ten times or more. V gene TRBV20-1 combines with J gene TRBJ2-3; TRBD1 might be the D (5 bases). V gave up 5 bases and J gave up 5 bases, with 8 bases separating them. This CDR3 region has 11 residues. Germline-derived CDR1 and CDR2 are DFQATT and SNEGSKA (reference sequence). This CDR3 is CSAYDRDTQYF. CDR3 coding DNA: TGCAGTGCTTATGACAGAGATACGCAGTATTTT.